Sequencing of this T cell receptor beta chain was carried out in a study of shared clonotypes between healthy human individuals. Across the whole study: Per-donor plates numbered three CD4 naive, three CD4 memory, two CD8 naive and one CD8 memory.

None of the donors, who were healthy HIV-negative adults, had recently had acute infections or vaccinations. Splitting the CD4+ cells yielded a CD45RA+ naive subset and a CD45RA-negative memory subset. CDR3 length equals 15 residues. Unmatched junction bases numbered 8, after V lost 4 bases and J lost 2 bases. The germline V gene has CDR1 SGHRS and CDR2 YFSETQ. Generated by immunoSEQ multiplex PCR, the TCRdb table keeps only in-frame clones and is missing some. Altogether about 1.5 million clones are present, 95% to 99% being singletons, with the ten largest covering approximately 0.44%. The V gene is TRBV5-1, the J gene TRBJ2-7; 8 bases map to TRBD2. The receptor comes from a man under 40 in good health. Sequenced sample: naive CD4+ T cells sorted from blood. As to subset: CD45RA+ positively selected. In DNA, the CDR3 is TGCGCCAGCAGCAAACTAGCAGCGGGGGCCTACGAGCAGTACTTC. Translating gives CASSKLAAGAYEQYF.